The text below deals with one T cell receptor (beta chain). The CDR3 covers 14 residues. Trimming pared 5 bases from V and 4 bases from J, leaving 15 bases between. Combining a sample-barcoded 5' primer with a J-beta primer mix, a second PCR ran for about 7 to 11 cycles. TCRdb itself ran the 5' RACE reads through MiXCR, one entry per CDR3 protein. The sample lists about 1.7 million distinct CDR3 sequences; about 30% were seen once. The sample belongs to a study of blood T cells in healthy people across ages. Sequencing input: blood. The rearrangement uses TRBV12-3 or TRBV12-4 and TRBJ2-7; TRBD2 might be the D (5 bases). This receptor was identified in a woman in her twenties or thirties in good health. CDR3 in amino acids: CASSDWGSGYEQYF. Here the CDR3 DNA reads TGTGCCAGCAGTGACTGGGGATCGGGATACGAGCAGTACTTC.